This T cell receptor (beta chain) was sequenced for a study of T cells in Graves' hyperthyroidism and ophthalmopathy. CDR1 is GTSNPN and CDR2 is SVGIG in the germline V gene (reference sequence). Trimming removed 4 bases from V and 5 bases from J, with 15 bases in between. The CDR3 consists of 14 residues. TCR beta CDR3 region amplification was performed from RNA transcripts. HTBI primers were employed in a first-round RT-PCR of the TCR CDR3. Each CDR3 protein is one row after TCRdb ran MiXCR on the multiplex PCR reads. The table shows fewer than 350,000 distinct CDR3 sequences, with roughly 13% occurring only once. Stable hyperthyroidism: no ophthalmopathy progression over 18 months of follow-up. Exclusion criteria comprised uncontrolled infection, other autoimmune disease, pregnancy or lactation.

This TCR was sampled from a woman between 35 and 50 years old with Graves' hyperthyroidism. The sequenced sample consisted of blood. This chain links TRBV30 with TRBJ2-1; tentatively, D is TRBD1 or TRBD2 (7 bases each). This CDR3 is CAWKGGTANNEQFF. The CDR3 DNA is TGTGCCTGGAAGGGGGGGACAGCTAACAATGAGCAGTTCTTC.